A single T cell receptor (beta chain) is shown here with its context. Trimming took 5 bases from V and 3 from J, leaving 10 bases between them. The CDR3 runs to 13 residues. Per germline, CDR1 LNHNV and CDR2 YYDKDF (reference sequence). The sample is drawn from a study of T cell changes during pregnancy in multiple sclerosis. Measured with immunoSEQ multiplex PCR; TCRdb has only the in-frame clones, and not every one. The table lists about 35,000 clones, 90% of them singletons. The specimen comprised peripheral blood, sampled in the third trimester of pregnancy. This receptor was taken from a female donor in good health, enrolled as a control in a pregnancy study. This sequence joins TRBV15 and TRBJ1-2, with a possible D match to TRBD1 (6 bases). The CDR3 loop is CATSGQGHYGYTF. The CDR3 DNA sequence: TGTGCCACCAGCGGTCAGGGGCACTATGGCTACACCTTC.